The rows below give T cell receptor beta chains drawn from one sample of a study of radiotherapy plus CTLA-4 blockade in lung cancer. The data were produced by immunoSEQ multiplex PCR, yet TCRdb's version contains in-frame clones alone and is incomplete. The top ten hold roughly 15% of the sample, which has approximately 70,000 clones, about 72% seen once. Source: peripheral blood, taken from a patient treated with radiotherapy plus ipilimumab. The receptor source for this set is a human donor with non-small cell lung cancer whose response to radiotherapy plus ipilimumab could not be evaluated. Some clones in this sample may be carry-over from other donors' samples. The CDR3 runs from the conserved cysteine through the conserved F or W. The order of the fields is J gene, V gene, CDR3 protein.

j_gene: TRBJ1-1
v_gene: TRBV11-2
CDR3aa: CASSKPPPWNTEAFF

j_gene: TRBJ2-5
v_gene: TRBV5-1
CDR3aa: CASSLLAGGPETQYF

j_gene: TRBJ1-5
v_gene: TRBV19
CDR3aa: CASSRVSGGSNQPQHF

j_gene: TRBJ2-7
v_gene: TRBV5-8
CDR3aa: CASSSRDRSSYEQYF

j_gene: TRBJ1-1
v_gene: TRBV5-4
CDR3aa: CASSSTARQGAKSNTEAFF

j_gene: TRBJ1-4
v_gene: TRBV7-2
CDR3aa: CASSLVGRGLFF

j_gene: TRBJ2-2
v_gene: TRBV7-2
CDR3aa: CASSSVLIAGELFF

j_gene: TRBJ1-1
v_gene: TRBV29-1
CDR3aa: CSGSGNTEAFF

j_gene: TRBJ2-5
v_gene: TRBV5-4
CDR3aa: CASSLVALQETQYF

j_gene: TRBJ2-3
v_gene: TRBV5-6
CDR3aa: CASSFDRAGADTQYF

j_gene: TRBJ1-6
v_gene: TRBV10-3
CDR3aa: CAIHRDRDDNNSPLHF

j_gene: TRBJ2-1
v_gene: TRBV14
CDR3aa: CASSQRGWDNEQFF

j_gene: TRBJ2-1
v_gene: TRBV28
CDR3aa: CASSSTLAGEDYNEQFF

j_gene: TRBJ2-5
v_gene: TRBV10-3
CDR3aa: CAISESRTGETQYF

j_gene: TRBJ1-1
v_gene: TRBV6-1
CDR3aa: CASSDQWAANTEAFF

j_gene: TRBJ1-2
v_gene: TRBV19
CDR3aa: CASSTGLPRGYTF

j_gene: TRBJ2-3
v_gene: TRBV7-3
CDR3aa: CASSLGSGEDTQYF

j_gene: TRBJ1-4
v_gene: TRBV6-5
CDR3aa: CASSYSGGGYSEKLFF

j_gene: TRBJ1-1
v_gene: TRBV4-3
CDR3aa: CASSQAAQGITEAFF